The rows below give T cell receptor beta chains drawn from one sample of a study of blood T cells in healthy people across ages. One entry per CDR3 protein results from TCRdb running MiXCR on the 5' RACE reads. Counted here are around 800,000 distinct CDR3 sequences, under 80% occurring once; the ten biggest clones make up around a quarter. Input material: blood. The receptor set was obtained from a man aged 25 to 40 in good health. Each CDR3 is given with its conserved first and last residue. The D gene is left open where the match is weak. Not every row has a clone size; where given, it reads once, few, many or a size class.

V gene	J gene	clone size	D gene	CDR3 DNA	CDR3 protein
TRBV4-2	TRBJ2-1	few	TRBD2	TGTGCCAGCAGCCAGCGACTAGCGGGGGCCTCCTACAATGAGCAGTTCTTC	CASSQRLAGASYNEQFF
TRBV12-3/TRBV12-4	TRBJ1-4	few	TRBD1	TGTGCCAGCAGTCCCGGGACAGTGTTTTCCGAAAAACTGTTTTTT	CASSPGTVFSEKLFF
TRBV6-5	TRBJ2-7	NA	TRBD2	TGTGCCACCGGCGGGGGGACCTACGAGCAGTACTTC	CATGGGTYEQYF
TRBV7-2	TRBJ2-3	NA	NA	TGTGCCAGCAGCTCGATTGACACAGATACGCAGTATTTT	CASSSIDTDTQYF
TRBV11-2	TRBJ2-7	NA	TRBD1	TGTGCCAGCAGCTTACGGCCCGCGGACAGGGGATACGAGCAGTACTTC	CASSLRPADRGYEQYF
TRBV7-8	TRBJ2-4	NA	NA	TGTGCCAGCACAATTTTCCGTAGCCAGCCAGTTGAGCAGTACTTC	CASTIFRSQPVEQYF
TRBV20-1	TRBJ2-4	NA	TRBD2	TGCAGTGCTAGGGGACCCCTAGCGGGTCTAAACATTCAGTACTTC	CSARGPLAGLNIQYF
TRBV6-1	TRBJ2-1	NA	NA	TGTGCCAGCATCCCAATGGGGGGGGCTCAATACAATGAGCAGTTCTTC	CASIPMGGAQYNEQFF
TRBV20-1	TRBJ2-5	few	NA	TGCAGTGCTAGACCACACGAGGAAGAGACCCAGTACTTC	CSARPHEEETQYF
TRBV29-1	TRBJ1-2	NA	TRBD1	TGCAGCGTTGATCAGGGACAGGGTCGCGGCTACACCTTC	CSVDQGQGRGYTF
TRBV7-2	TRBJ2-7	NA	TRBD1	TGTGCCAGCAGCTCAACACAGGGGGTTTACGAGCAGTACTTC	CASSSTQGVYEQYF
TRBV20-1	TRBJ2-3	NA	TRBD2	TGCAGTGCAGGCGGGGGGTCCACAGATACGCAGTATTTT	CSAGGGSTDTQYF
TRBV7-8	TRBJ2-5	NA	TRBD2	TGTGCCAGCAGCGCACTAGCGGGGGGGTTGGAAGAGACCCAGTACTTC	CASSALAGGLEETQYF
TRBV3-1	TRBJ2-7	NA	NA	TGTGCCAGCAGCCAAGGGGCCGATAAGAAGTACTTC	CASSQGADKKYF
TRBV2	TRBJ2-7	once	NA	TGTGCCAGCACCGGAGGTCCTGAGCAGTACTTC	CASTGGPEQYF
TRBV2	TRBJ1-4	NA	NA	TGTGCCAGCAGTGGGGGCCAGGGTCCCGAAAAACTGTTTTTT	CASSGGQGPEKLFF
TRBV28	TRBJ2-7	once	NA	TGTGCCAGCAGTTTATTCAGGGTACCCACCTACGAGCAGTACTTC	CASSLFRVPTYEQYF
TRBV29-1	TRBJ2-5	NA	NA	TGCAGCGTTGTACGTTCCGATGAGCAGTACTTC	CSVVRSDEQYF
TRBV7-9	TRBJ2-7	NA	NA	TGTGCCAGCAGCCCCGGACGGATATACGAGCAGTACTTC	CASSPGRIYEQYF
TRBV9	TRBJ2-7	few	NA	TGTGCCAGCAGCGACAGGGACTACGAGCAGTACTTC	CASSDRDYEQYF
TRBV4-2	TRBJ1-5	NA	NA	TGTGCCAGCAGCCAAGACTCCGCAGAAAACCAGCCCCAGCATTTT	CASSQDSAENQPQHF
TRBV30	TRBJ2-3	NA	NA	TGTGCCTGGAGTGGGGTCCCACAGGCAGATACGCAGTATTTT	CAWSGVPQADTQYF
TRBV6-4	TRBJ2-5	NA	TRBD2	TGTGCCAGCAGTGAGCGGGGGGGCCAAGAGACCCAGTACTTC	CASSERGGQETQYF
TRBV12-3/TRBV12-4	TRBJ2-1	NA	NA	TGTGCCAGCAGGATTCCCTCGTGGGCGGGGGCTATGGATGAGCAGTTCTTC	CASRIPSWAGAMDEQFF
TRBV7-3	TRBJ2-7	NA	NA	TGTGCCAGCAGTTTAGGGCCCCAGAACTACGAGCAGTACTTC	CASSLGPQNYEQYF
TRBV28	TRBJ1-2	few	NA	TGTGCCAGCAGTTTACTCGGGAAGGACGGCTACACCTTC	CASSLLGKDGYTF
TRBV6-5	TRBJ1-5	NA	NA	TGTGCCAGCAAGGGTGAAAATCAGCCCCAGCATTTT	CASKGENQPQHF
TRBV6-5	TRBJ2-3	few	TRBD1	TGTGCCAGCAGTTACGAGGGGACAGGCCCTGCAGATACGCAGTATTTT	CASSYEGTGPADTQYF
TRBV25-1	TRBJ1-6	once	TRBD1	TGTGCCAGCAGTGGGGTTGACAGGGGTGCGGATAATTCACCCCTCCACTTT	CASSGVDRGADNSPLHF
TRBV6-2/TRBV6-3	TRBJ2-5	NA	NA	TGTGCCAGCAGTTACTCGATCCAGGGAAAGACCCAGTACTTC	CASSYSIQGKTQYF
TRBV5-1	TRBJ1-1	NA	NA	TGCGCCAGCAGCTTTCCGGGGGGCGACACTGAAGCTTTCTTT	CASSFPGGDTEAFF
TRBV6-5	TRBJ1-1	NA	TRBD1	TGTGCCAGCAGACTTGACAGGGTGAACACTGAAGCTTTCTTT	CASRLDRVNTEAFF
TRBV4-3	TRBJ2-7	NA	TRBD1	TGCGCCAGCAGCCGAGCAGGGGGCGCGTCGTCCTACGAGCAGTACTTC	CASSRAGGASSYEQYF
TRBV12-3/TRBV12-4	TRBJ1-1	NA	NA	TGTGCCAGCAGCCCCGAGGCTCCCGAGGGAAACACTGAAGCTTTCTTT	CASSPEAPEGNTEAFF
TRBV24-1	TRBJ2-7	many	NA	TGTGCCACCAGCGGGGGCTCCTACGAGCAGTACTTC	CATSGGSYEQYF
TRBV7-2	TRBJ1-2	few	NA	TGTGCCAGCAGCTTAGGTCCAGGGGCCGGTTTCTATGGCTACACCTTC	CASSLGPGAGFYGYTF
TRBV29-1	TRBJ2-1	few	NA	TGCAGCGTTGAGCAAGAGACTGAGCAGTTCTTC	CSVEQETEQFF
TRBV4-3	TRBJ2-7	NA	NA	TGCGCCAGCAGCGGGACGTGGGACCGACCCTACGAGCAGTACTTC	CASSGTWDRPYEQYF
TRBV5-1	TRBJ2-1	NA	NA	TGCGCCAGCAGCTTGGTACCCCGTCGCGGATACAATGAGCAGTTCTTC	CASSLVPRRGYNEQFF
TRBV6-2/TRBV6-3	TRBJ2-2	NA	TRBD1	TGTGCCAGCGGTAGACAGGGGTCCACCGGGGAGCTGTTTTTT	CASGRQGSTGELFF
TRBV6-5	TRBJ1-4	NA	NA	TGTGCCAGCAGTTACTCAGGGGCCCAAGGCGGAACTAATGAAAAACTGTTTTTT	CASSYSGAQGGTNEKLFF
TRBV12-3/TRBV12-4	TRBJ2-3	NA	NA	TGTGCCAGCAGTTTATACCGGGACGGTAGCACAGATACGCAGTATTTT	CASSLYRDGSTDTQYF
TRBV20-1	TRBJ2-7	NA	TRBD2	TGCAGTGCTAGATCCCGGACTAGTGGGTCCTACGAGCAGTACTTC	CSARSRTSGSYEQYF
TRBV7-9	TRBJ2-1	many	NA	TGTGCCAGCAGCTTAGGTAGCAGCTACAATGAGCAGTTCTTC	CASSLGSSYNEQFF
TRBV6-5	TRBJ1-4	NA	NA	TGTGCCAGCAGTTATCTTGGGACGGCTAATGAAAAACTGTTTTTT	CASSYLGTANEKLFF
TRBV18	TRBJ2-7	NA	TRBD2	TGTGCCAGCTCTGGTTGGGAGCGGGGCGGCGAGCAGTACTTC	CASSGWERGGEQYF
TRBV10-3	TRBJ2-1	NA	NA	TGTGCCATCAGTGAGGACCGAAGCTCCTACAATGAGCAGTTCTTC	CAISEDRSSYNEQFF
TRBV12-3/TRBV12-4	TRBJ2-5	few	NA	TGTGCCAGCGCCGTCGGGGGGCTGGTTGGAGAGACCCAGTACTTC	CASAVGGLVGETQYF
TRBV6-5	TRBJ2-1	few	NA	TGTGCCAGCAGTTACGGGGCCAATGAGCAGTTCTTC	CASSYGANEQFF
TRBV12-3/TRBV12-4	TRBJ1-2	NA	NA	TGTGCCAGCAGGGGAATAGGGCGCAGGGGTTCTAACTATGGCTACACCTTC	CASRGIGRRGSNYGYTF
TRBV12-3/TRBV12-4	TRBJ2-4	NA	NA	TGTGCCAGCAGTTTTGTGGGGGGCTGGTTGAACATTCAGTACTTC	CASSFVGGWLNIQYF
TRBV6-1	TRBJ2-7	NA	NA	TGTGCCAGCAGTGGCGCAGGCGTCTCCTACGAGCAGTACTTC	CASSGAGVSYEQYF
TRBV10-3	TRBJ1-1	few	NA	TGTGCCATCACAAGTGGAGGGGGAGGGAACACTGAAGCTTTCTTT	CAITSGGGGNTEAFF